The present T cell receptor (beta chain) was sequenced within a study of siplizumab effects on memory and regulatory T cells. Study outcomes and limitations: The study found that mappable alloreactive CD4+ clones averaged approximately 69% Treg-derived with siplizumab and around 25% in controls. Roughly 75-96% of proliferating CD4+ or CD8+ clones lacked a naive or memory phenotype that could be assigned. Greater diversity than memory cells seemed evident in naive T cells, which also appeared to be major alloresponse contributors. Unstimulated subsets captured only a minor fraction of alloreactive clones.

The data were produced by immunoSEQ multiplex PCR, yet TCRdb's version contains in-frame clones alone and is incomplete. The table has about 100,000 clones, approximately 94% seen once; the top ten hold approximately 1.3%. Comments on this clone: Its antigen is unknown.

V shed 2 bases and J shed 8 bases, with 18 bases lying between them. Germline-derived CDR1 and CDR2 are SGHTA and FQGNSA. This CDR3 is built from 15 residues. The sequence was collected from a human donor in good health. Sample: non-Treg CD4+ T cells sorted from blood. V is TRBV7-2 and J is TRBJ1-2; possible D gene TRBD1, 6 bases. This CDR3 is CASSLNRAAGGGYTF. CDR3 in DNA: TGTGCCAGCAGCTTAAACAGGGCAGCTGGAGGCGGCTACACCTTC.